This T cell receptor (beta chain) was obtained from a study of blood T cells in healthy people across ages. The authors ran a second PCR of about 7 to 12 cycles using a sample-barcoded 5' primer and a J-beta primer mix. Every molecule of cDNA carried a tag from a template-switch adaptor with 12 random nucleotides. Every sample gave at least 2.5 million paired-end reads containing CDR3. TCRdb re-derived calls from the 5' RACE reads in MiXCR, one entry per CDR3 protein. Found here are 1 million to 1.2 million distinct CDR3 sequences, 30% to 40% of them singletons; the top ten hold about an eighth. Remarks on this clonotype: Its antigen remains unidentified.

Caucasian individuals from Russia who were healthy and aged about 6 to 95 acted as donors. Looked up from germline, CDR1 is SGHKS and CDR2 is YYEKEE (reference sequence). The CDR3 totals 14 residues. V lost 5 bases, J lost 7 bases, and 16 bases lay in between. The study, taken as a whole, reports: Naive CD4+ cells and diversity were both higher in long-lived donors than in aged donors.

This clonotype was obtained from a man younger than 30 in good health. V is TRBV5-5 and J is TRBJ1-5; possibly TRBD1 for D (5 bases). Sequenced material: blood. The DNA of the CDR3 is TGTGCCAGCAGTCCCGTGGGGGGGGAGCAGCCCCAGCATTTT. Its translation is CASSPVGGEQPQHF.